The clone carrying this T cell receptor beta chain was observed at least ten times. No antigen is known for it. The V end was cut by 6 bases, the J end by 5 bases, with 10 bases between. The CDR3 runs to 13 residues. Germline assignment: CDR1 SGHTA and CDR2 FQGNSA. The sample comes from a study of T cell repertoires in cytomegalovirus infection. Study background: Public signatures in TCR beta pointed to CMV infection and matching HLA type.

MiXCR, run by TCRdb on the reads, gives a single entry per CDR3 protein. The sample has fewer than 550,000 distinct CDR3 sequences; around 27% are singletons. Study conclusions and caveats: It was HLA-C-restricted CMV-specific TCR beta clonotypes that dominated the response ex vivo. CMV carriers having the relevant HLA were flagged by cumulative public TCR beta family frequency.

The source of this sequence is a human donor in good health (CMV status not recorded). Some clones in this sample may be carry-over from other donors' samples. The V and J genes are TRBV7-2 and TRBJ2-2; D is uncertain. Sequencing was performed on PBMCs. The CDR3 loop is CASSPRETGELFF. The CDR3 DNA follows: TGTGCCAGCAGTCCTCGTGAGACCGGGGAGCTGTTTTTT.